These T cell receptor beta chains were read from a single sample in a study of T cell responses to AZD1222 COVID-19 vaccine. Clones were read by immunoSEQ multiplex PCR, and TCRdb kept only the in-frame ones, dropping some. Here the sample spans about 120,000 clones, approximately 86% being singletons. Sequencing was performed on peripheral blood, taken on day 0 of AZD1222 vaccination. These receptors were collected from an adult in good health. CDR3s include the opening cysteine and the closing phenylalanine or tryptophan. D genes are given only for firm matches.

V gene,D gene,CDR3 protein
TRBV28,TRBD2,CASSLRAGGGTQYF
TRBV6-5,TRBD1,CASSLGTDSNQPQHF
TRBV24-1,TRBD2,CATSDLGRASGPSSTDTQYF
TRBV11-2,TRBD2,CASSAIAGGTDTQYF
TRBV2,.,CASSANYGYTF
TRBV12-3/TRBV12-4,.,CASGLSGGGYTF
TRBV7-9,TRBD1,CASSPWDSLAPNYGYTF
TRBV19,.,CASSDTSTDTQYF
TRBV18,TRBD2,CASSLGTSGRAADTQYF
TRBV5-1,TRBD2,CASSRGLAGGPSEQFF
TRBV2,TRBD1,CASSESGGNTGELFF
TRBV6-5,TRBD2,CASSQGTSGSNEQFF
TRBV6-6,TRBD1,CASSLGDRVGNQPQHF
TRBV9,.,CASRGELSYEQYF
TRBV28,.,CASRPGSVYGYTF
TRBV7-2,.,CASSLGQGTEQYF
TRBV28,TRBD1,CASSTGGSVTGELFF
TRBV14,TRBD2,CASSPGLVSDTQYF
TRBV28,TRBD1,CASSLTGWDNEKLFF
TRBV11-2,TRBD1,CASSFRGRGTDTQYF
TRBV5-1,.,CASNQLSSYNEQFF
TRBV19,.,CASSGGRGPYNEQFF
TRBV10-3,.,CAISPRERYNEQFF
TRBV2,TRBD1,CASSAEDRGSGYTF